The present entry profiles one T cell receptor beta chain with its context. Its antigen remains unknown. The record originates from a study of cytomegalovirus exposure and HLA in healthy donors. Whole-study findings and limits: It emerged from a later analysis that several of the most significant clusters appeared to be linked to common viral pathogens. As a later analysis revealed, the rate of TCR association differed by HLA locus, with DRB1 most and HLA-C fewest. Association of 16,951 TCR beta sequences with HLA alleles was found at 0.05 false discovery rate in a later analysis.

These donors counted as nominally healthy when sampled, but unrecorded immune exposures were likely. PCR involved 60 Vbeta and 13 Jbeta primers. The table came from immunoSEQ multiplex PCR; TCRdb's copy has only in-frame clones and leaves some out. The table has hundreds of thousands of clones, about 80% seen once; the top ten hold roughly 5.5%. The CDR3 contains 13 residues. Germline CDR1 MNHEY, CDR2 SMNVEV (reference sequence). This chain connects TRBV27 to TRBJ2-5; D is ambiguous. Judging by the DNA end, TRBJ2-7 fits better; the J call may be wrong. This sequence originates from a man between 40 and 49 years old in good health and CMV-seropositive. Material: PBMCs. The DNA for the CDR3 is TGTGCCAGCAGTTTATCCCGAAACTACGAGCAGTACTTC. Protein product: CASSLSRNYEQYF.